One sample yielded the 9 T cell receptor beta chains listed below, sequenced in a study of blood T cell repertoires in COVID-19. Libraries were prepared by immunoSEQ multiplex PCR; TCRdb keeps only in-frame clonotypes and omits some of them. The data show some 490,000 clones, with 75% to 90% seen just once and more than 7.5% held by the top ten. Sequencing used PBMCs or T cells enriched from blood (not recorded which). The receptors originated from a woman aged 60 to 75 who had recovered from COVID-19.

CDR3 residues: CASSEATAGGGPQHF. In nucleotides, the CDR3 is TGTGCCAGCAGTGAAGCGACGGCAGGGGGTGGGCCCCAGCATTTT. The V and J genes are TRBV6-1 and TRBJ1-5, with TRBD1 identical over 7 bases. The CDR3 spans 15 residues. Trimming removed 0 bases from V and 9 bases from J; junction bases left unmatched: 8. The germline gives CDR1 MNHNS, CDR2 SASEGT.

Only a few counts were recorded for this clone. CDR3 amino acids: CASSEIGTGNEKLFF. The CDR3 nucleotides are TGTGCCAGCAGCGAAATCGGGACAGGGAATGAAAAACTGTTTTTT. The genes are TRBV9 and TRBJ1-4; 9 bases match TRBD1. V shed 3 bases and J 5 bases; nucleotides not matched to a gene: 5. In germline, CDR1 is SGDLS, CDR2 YYNGEE. The CDR3 contains 15 residues.

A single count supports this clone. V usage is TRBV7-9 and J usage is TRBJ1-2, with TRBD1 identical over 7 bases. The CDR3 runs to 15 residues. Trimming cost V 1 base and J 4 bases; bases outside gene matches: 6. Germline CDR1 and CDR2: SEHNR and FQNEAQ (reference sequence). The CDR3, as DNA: TGTGCCAGCAGCTTAGGAGCAGGGGGATTCTATGGCTACACCTTC. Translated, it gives CASSLGAGGFYGYTF.

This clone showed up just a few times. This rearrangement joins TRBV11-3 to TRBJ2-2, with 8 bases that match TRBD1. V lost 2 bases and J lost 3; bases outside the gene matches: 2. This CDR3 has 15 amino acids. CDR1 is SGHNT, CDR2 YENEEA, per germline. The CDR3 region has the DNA TGTGCCAGCAGCTTATACAGGGGGGACACCGGGGAGCTGTTTTTT. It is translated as CASSLYRGDTGELFF.

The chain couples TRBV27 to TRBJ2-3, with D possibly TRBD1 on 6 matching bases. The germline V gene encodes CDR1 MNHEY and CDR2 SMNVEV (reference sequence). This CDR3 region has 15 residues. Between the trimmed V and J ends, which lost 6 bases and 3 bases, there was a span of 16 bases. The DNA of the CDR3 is TGTGCCAGCAGCAACGGACAGATCAGGACAGATACGCAGTATTTT. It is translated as CASSNGQIRTDTQYF.

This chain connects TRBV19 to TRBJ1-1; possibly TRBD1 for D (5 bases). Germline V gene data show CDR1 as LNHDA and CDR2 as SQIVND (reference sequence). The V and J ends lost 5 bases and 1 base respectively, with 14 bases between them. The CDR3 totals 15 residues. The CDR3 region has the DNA TGTGCCAGTAGTCTTAGGGGCGGTGAGAACACTGAAGCTTTCTTT. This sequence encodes CASSLRGGENTEAFF.

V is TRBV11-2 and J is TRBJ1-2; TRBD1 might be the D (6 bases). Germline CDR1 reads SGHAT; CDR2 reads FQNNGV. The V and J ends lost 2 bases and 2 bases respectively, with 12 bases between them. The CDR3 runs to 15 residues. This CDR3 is CASSLRAGANYGYTF. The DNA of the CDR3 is TGTGCCAGCAGCTTAAGGGCAGGGGCGAACTATGGCTACACCTTC.

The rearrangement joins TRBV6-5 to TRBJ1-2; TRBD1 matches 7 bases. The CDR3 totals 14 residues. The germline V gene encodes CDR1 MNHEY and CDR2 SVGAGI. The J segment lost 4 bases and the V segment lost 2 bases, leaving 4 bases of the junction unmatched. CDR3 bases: TGTGCCAGCAGTTACCTGGGACAGAGCTATGGCTACACCTTC. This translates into CASSYLGQSYGYTF.

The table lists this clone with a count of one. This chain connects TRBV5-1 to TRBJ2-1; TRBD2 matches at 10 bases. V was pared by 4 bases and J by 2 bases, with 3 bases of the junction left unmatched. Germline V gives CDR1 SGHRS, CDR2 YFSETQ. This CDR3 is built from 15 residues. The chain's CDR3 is CASSDSGGTYNEQFF. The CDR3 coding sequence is TGCGCCAGCAGCGATAGCGGGGGGACCTACAATGAGCAGTTCTTC.